The T cell receptor beta chain described here comes from a study of T-cell reconstitution after alpha-beta-depleted transplantation in children. Preparation of the TCRbeta library was carried out with unique molecular identifiers. TCRdb re-called the PCR reads through MiXCR, storing one row per CDR3 protein. The data contain fewer than 550,000 distinct CDR3 sequences, approximately 10% of them singletons. CDR3 length: 15 amino acids. CDR1 is MNHEY and CDR2 is SMNVEV in the germline V gene (reference sequence). The V gene end was trimmed by 2 bases and the J gene end by 2 bases; junction bases not matched to a gene: 6. This clonotype was detected a few times.

The sample was PBMCs from the stem cell graft donor, taken from the stem cell graft. This clonotype was obtained from a human donor who donated a stem cell graft to a child with acute myeloid leukemia. The rearrangement joins TRBV27 to TRBJ2-7; 7 positions agree with TRBD2. In nucleotides, the CDR3 is TGTGCCAGCAGTTTAGTGCGGGAGCGTACCTACGAGCAGTACTTC. Encoded protein: CASSLVRERTYEQYF.